Presented here are 17 T cell receptor beta chains from one specimen sequenced in a study of monozygotic twins with inflammatory bowel disease. One entry per CDR3 protein, without DNA, is what TCRdb gives after re-calling the 5' RACE reads. This sample contains 300,000 to 400,000 distinct CDR3 sequences. Sequencing was carried out using blood. Source of these receptors: a human donor with ulcerative colitis or Crohn's disease, or a healthy co-twin of an affected twin (not recorded which).

The V call is TRBV12-3 or TRBV12-4, the J call TRBJ2-1; TCRdb lists TRBD2, though no DNA is available to test this call. The CDR3 contains 15 residues. The CDR3 spells CASSLLGRGLNEQFF.

The rearrangement uses TRBV12-3 or TRBV12-4 and TRBJ1-5; the D call of TRBD1 rests on TCRdb alone, since no DNA is present to check it. This CDR3 contains 14 residues. CDR3 sequence: CASSFSGRNQPQHF.

This chain uses TRBV5-1 with TRBJ2-7; with no DNA, the TCRdb D assignment of TRBD2 cannot be verified. CDR3 size: 16 residues. In germline, CDR1 is SGHRS, CDR2 YFSETQ. CDR3 loop: CASSLALAGGGYEQYF.

The chain joins TRBV5-5 to TRBJ1-1. CDR3 length: 13 residues. Germline V CDR1 and CDR2: SGHKS, YYEKEE (reference sequence). The CDR3 here is CASSLYSRTEAFF.

This sequence joins TRBV19 and TRBJ1-5; no DNA is available, so the TRBD1 call from TCRdb remains unchecked. Looked up from germline, CDR1 is LNHDA and CDR2 is SQIVND (reference sequence). This CDR3 has 15 residues. The CDR3 loop reads CASSRGGTSNQPQHF.

V gene TRBV20-1 combines with J gene TRBJ2-1; TCRdb lists TRBD1, though no DNA is available to test this call. This CDR3 contains 13 residues. Germline V gives CDR1 DFQATT, CDR2 SNEGSKA (reference sequence). The chain's CDR3 is CSAYRDTNNEQFF.

The chain couples TRBV20-1 to TRBJ2-1; TCRdb outputs TRBD2, but without DNA this stays unchecked. CDR1 DFQATT and CDR2 SNEGSKA come from the germline V gene (reference sequence). The CDR3 spans 14 residues. CDR3 sequence reads: CSARGSGVGNEQFF.

The rearrangement links TRBV15 to TRBJ2-7. Germline CDR1 and CDR2: LNHNV and YYDKDF (reference sequence). CDR3 size: 12 residues. The CDR3 here is CATSREDSEQYF.

The chain employs TRBV10-3 and TRBJ2-2; TCRdb calls TRBD1, which cannot be checked without DNA. The CDR3 extends over 15 amino acids. Germline V CDR1 and CDR2: ENHRY, SYGVKD. CDR3 residues: CAIRPGTENTGELFF.

The chain couples TRBV10-3 to TRBJ1-4. This CDR3 has 15 amino acids. The germline CDR1 and CDR2 sequences are ENHRY and SYGVKD. CDR3 loop: CAISESTGPNEKLFF.

This chain links TRBV2 with TRBJ2-2; TCRdb's D gene call, TRBD1, goes unchecked for lack of DNA. Germline CDR1 is SNHLY and CDR2 is FYNNEI. The CDR3 length is 14 residues. The CDR3 protein is CASRGQQNTGELFF.

V and J are TRBV6-1 and TRBJ1-1; checking the TCRdb D call of TRBD1 is not possible without DNA. Per germline, CDR1 MNHNS and CDR2 SASEGT. This CDR3 has 13 residues. CDR3 region: CASSGTGHTEAFF.

The chain is built from TRBV5-1 and TRBJ2-1; TCRdb gives TRBD1 as the D gene, but with no DNA this cannot be confirmed. Germline loops: CDR1 SGHRS, CDR2 YFSETQ. The length of the CDR3 is 14 residues. The CDR3 is CASSRDLGDSEQFF.

The chain joins TRBV4-1 to TRBJ2-6; TCRdb picks TRBD2, but there is no DNA to check that call. Germline-derived CDR1 and CDR2 are MGHRA and YSYEKL. The CDR3 extends over 18 amino acids. Here the CDR3 reads CASSQVGTSKAGANVLTF.

The chain employs TRBV5-1 and TRBJ2-3; TCRdb indicates TRBD1, and absent DNA this call remains unverified. The CDR3 length is 13 residues. The germline V gene encodes CDR1 SGHRS and CDR2 YFSETQ. The CDR3 loop is CASYYDRGDTQYF.

This chain links TRBV5-6 with TRBJ2-7; checking the TCRdb D call of TRBD1 is not possible without DNA. The CDR3 runs 15 residues. Germline V CDR1 and CDR2: SGHDT, YYEEEE. CDR3: CASSSKTGWDYEQYF.

The chain employs TRBV27 and TRBJ2-5; TCRdb designates TRBD2, a call that cannot be tested without DNA. The CDR3 is made up of 16 amino acids. The germline CDR1 and CDR2 sequences are MNHEY and SMNVEV (reference sequence). The CDR3 is CASSGRLAGDRETQYF.